Sequencing of this T cell receptor beta chain was carried out in a study of response to subunit inactivated influenza vaccine. The table lists this clonotype with a few counts. Its antigen is undetermined. Germline lookup yields CDR1 SGHAT and CDR2 FQNNGV. The CDR3 spans 11 residues. The ends were cut back, 8 bases at V and 3 bases at J, with 8 bases in the middle. Study-level results: Each seasonal influenza vaccination recruits few new T cells, the authors suggested.

TCRdb reprocessed the RT-PCR reads via MiXCR and lists one record per CDR3 protein. The data hold more than 700,000 distinct CDR3 sequences, with 21% observed a single time. The chain recombines TRBV11-2 with TRBJ2-7, with no clear D. The material sequenced was PBMCs from blood, taken 5 to 6 days after vaccination. The TCR sequence derives from a man aged 50 to 59 who received an inactivated influenza vaccine. The CDR3 nucleotides read TGTGCCAGCCGGCAGTTCTACGAGCAGTACTTC. As protein: CASRQFYEQYF. Using reference TRBV11-2 and TRBJ2-7 for the parts outside the CDR3, the full variable domain is EAGVAQSPRYKIIEKRQSVAFWCNPISGHATLYWYQQILGQGPKLLIQFQNNGVVDDSQLPKDRFSAERLKGVDSTLKIQPAKLEDSAVYLCASRQFYEQYFGPGTRLTVT.